This is a list of T cell receptor beta chains from one sample in a study of cytomegalovirus exposure and HLA in healthy donors. Assay: immunoSEQ multiplex PCR; the TCRdb copy retains only in-frame clones and omits some. The table lists 120,000 or so clones, roughly 63% of them singletons. The material sequenced was PBMCs. These receptors all stem from a man younger than 45 in good health and CMV-seropositive. Both conserved end residues are part of each CDR3. The D gene is left open where the match is weak. Not every row has a clone size; where given, it reads once, few, many or a size class.

>.|TRBD1|TRBJ1-4|TRBV5-1
CASRSQGADEKLFF
TGCGCCAGCAGATCTCAGGGGGCCGATGAAAAACTGTTTTTT
>.|TRBD2|TRBJ2-1|TRBV6-4
CASTSSGRAAIANEQFF
TGTGCCAGCACGTCTAGCGGGAGGGCCGCGATCGCCAATGAGCAGTTCTTC
>once|TRBD1|TRBJ2-1|TRBV10-3
CAISGQGPEGSKFF
TGTGCCATCAGTGGACAGGGCCCAGAGGGGTCGAAATTCTTC
>.|.|TRBJ1-3|TRBV19
CASSLPRNSGNTIYF
TGTGCCAGTAGTCTTCCGCGCAACTCTGGAAACACCATATATTTT
>few|.|TRBJ2-5|TRBV5-1
CASSLLASETQYF
TGCGCCAGCAGCTTGTTAGCGTCGGAGACCCAGTACTTC
>.|TRBD2|TRBJ2-7|TRBV5-1
CASSFTSGRSYEQYF
TGCGCCAGCAGCTTTACTAGCGGGAGATCGTACGAGCAGTACTTC
>.|.|TRBJ1-1|TRBV19
CASSRWGDNTEAFF
TGTGCCAGTAGCCGCTGGGGGGACAACACTGAAGCTTTCTTT
>.|TRBD1|TRBJ2-1|TRBV5-1
CASSWDPGQGDNEQFF
TGCGCCAGCAGCTGGGACCCGGGACAGGGAGACAATGAGCAGTTCTTC
>few|TRBD2|TRBJ2-7|TRBV4-3
CASSQGLASSSYEQYF
TGCGCCAGCAGCCAGGGACTAGCGTCCAGCTCCTACGAGCAGTACTTC
>.|.|TRBJ2-2|TRBV9
CASSGLGRNTGELFF
TGTGCCAGCAGCGGGCTGGGGAGGAACACCGGGGAGCTGTTTTTT
>.|.|TRBJ2-7|TRBV19
CASRSGSAYEQYF
TGTGCCAGTAGGTCGGGGTCCGCCTACGAGCAGTACTTC
>.|.|TRBJ2-7|TRBV7-2
CASSPRTAYEQYF
TGTGCCAGCAGCCCACGGACAGCTTACGAGCAGTACTTC
>.|.|TRBJ2-5|TRBV5-4
CASATGTQETQYF
TGTGCCAGCGCAACAGGGACCCAAGAGACCCAGTACTTC
>.|.|TRBJ2-7|TRBV7-9
CASSPRLLGPESYEQYF
TGTGCCAGCAGCCCCCGACTCCTGGGTCCAGAATCCTACGAGCAGTACTTC
>.|TRBD1|TRBJ2-1|TRBV18
CASSLLGQGHYNEQFF
TGTGCCAGCTCACTCCTGGGACAGGGACACTACAATGAGCAGTTCTTC
>.|.|TRBJ1-1|TRBV2
CASRIGRTLEAFF
TGTGCCAGCAGAATCGGTCGGACATTGGAAGCTTTCTTT
>.|TRBD2|TRBJ2-7|TRBV27
CASRLAGNAYEQYF
TGTGCCAGTAGACTAGCGGGCAACGCCTACGAGCAGTACTTC
>.|TRBD1|TRBJ1-2|TRBV7-9
CSSSLALGQGAGGYTF
TGTTCCAGCAGCTTAGCGCTGGGACAGGGGGCTGGGGGCTACACCTTC
>.|.|TRBJ2-7|TRBV28
CASNGDTYEQYF
TGTGCCAGCAACGGGGACACCTACGAGCAGTACTTC
>.|TRBD2|TRBJ2-1|TRBV2
CASSEKRLAGGNEQFF
TGTGCCAGCAGTGAAAAGAGATTAGCGGGAGGCAATGAGCAGTTCTTC